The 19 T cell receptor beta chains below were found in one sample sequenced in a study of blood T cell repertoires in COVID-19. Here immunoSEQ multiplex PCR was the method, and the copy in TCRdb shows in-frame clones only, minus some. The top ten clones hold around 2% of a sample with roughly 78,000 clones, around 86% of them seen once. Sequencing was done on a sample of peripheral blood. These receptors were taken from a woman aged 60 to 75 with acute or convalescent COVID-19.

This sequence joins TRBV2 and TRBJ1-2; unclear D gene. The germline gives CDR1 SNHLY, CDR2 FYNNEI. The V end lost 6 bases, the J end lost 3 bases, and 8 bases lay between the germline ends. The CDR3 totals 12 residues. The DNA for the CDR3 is TGTGCCAGCAGGGAGACCGACTATGGCTACACCTTC. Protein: CASRETDYGYTF.

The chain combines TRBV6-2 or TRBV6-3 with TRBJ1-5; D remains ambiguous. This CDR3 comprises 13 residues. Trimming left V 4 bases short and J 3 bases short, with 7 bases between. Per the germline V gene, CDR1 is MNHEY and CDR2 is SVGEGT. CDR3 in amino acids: CASSSTINQPQHF. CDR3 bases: TGTGCCAGCAGTTCAACAATCAATCAGCCCCAGCATTTT.

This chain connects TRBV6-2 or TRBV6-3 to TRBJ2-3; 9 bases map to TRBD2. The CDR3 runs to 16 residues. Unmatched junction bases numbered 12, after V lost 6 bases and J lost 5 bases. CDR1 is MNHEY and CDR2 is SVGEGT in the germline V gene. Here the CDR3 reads CASSDWGGRAEDTQYF. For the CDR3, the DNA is TGTGCCAGCAGCGACTGGGGCGGGAGGGCCGAAGATACGCAGTATTTT.

This chain's CDR3 is CASSATVDTEAFF. CDR3 sequence (DNA): TGTGCCAGCAGCGCGACAGTAGACACTGAAGCTTTCTTT. V gene TRBV7-2 combines with J gene TRBJ1-1; D perhaps matches TRBD1 (5 bases). The germline V and J ends were trimmed by 5 bases and 3 bases, with 10 bases remaining between them. Germline V gene sequence: CDR1 SGHTA, CDR2 FQGNSA. This CDR3 region has 13 residues.

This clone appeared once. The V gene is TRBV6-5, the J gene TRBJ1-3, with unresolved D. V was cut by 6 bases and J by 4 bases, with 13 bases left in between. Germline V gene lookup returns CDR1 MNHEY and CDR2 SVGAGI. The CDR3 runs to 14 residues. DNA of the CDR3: TGTGCCAGCAGACTCGGGGTGGCCGGAAACACCATATATTTT. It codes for CASRLGVAGNTIYF.

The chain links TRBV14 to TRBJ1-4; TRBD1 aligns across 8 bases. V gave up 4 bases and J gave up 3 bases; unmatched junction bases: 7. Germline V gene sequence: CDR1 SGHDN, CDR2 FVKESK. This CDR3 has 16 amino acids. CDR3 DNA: TGTGCCAGCAGCCGCCTGACAGGGGCCCCTAATGAAAAACTGTTTTTT. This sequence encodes CASSRLTGAPNEKLFF.

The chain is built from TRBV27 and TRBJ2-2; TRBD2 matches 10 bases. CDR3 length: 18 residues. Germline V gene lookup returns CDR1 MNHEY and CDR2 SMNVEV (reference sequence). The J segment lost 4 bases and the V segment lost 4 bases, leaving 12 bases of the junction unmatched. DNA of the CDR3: TGTGCCAGCAGTTACGGCGGGGCTAGCGGGGGACTCACCGGGGAGCTGTTTTTT. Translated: CASSYGGASGGLTGELFF.

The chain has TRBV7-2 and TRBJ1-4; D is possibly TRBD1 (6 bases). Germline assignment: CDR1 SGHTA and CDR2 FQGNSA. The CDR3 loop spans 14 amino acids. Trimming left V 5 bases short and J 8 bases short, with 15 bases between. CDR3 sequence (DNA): TGTGCCAGCAGCCCCGGGTGGGGGCGGGAAAAACTGTTTTTT. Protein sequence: CASSPGWGREKLFF.

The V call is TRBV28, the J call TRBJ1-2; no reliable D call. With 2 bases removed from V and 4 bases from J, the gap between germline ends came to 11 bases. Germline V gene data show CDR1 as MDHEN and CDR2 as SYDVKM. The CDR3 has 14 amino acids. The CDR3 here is CASSLEFSLYGYTF. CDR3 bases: TGTGCCAGCAGTTTAGAGTTCTCACTCTATGGCTACACCTTC.

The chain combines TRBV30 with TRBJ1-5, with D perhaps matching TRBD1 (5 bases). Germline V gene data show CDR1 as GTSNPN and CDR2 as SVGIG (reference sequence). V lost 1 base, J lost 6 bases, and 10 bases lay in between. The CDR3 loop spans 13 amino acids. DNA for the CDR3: TGTGCCTGGAGTGGCCAGGGTGGTCAGCCCCAGCATTTT. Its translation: CAWSGQGGQPQHF.

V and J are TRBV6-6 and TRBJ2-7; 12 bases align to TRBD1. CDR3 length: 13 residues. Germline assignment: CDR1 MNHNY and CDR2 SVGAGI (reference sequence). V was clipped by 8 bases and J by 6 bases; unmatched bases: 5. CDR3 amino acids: CASSGQGAREQYF. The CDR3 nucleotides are TGTGCCAGCTCGGGACAGGGGGCCCGCGAGCAGTACTTC.

CDR3 amino acids: CASSPNLSVGELFF. The CDR3 DNA reads as TGTGCCAGCAGCCCCAACCTATCCGTCGGGGAGCTGTTTTTT. V usage is TRBV11-2 and J usage is TRBJ2-2; no definite D call. The CDR3 is made up of 14 amino acids. The V and J ends lost 5 bases and 7 bases respectively, with 14 bases between them. In germline, CDR1 is SGHAT, CDR2 FQNNGV. Variable domain in full (rest from reference TRBV11-2 and TRBJ2-2): EAGVAQSPRYKIIEKRQSVAFWCNPISGHATLYWYQQILGQGPKLLIQFQNNGVVDDSQLPKDRFSAERLKGVDSTLKIQPAKLEDSAVYLCASSPNLSVGELFFGEGSRLTVL.

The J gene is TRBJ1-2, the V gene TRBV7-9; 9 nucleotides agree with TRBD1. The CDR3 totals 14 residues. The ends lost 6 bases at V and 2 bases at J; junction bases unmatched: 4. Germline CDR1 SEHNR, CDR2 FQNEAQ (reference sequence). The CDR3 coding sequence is TGTGCCAGCAGTAGACAGGGGGGGAACTATGGCTACACCTTC. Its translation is CASSRQGGNYGYTF. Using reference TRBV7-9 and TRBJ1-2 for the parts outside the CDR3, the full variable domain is DTGVSQNPRHKITKRGQNVTFRCDPISEHNRLYWYRQTLGQGPEFLTYFQNEAQLEKSRLLSDRFSAERPKGSFSTLEIQRTEQGDSAMYLCASSRQGGNYGYTFGSGTRLTVV.

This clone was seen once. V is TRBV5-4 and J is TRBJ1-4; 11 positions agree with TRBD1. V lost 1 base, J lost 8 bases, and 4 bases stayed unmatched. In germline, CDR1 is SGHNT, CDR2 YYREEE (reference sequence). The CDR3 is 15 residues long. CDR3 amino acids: CASSLLGQGEEKLFF. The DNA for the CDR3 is TGTGCCAGCAGCTTGTTGGGACAGGGGGAGGAAAAACTGTTTTTT.

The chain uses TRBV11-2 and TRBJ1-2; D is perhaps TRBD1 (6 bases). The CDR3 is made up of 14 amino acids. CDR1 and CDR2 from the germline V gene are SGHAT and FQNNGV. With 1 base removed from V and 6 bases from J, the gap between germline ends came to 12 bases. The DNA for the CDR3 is TGTGCCAGCAGCTTAGTACAGGGAAGTCATGGCTACACCTTC. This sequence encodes CASSLVQGSHGYTF.

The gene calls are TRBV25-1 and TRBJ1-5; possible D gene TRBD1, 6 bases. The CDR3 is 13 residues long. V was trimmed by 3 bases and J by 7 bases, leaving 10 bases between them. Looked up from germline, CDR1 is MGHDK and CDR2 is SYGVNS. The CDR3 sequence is CASSDGTRQPQHF. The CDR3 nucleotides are TGTGCCAGCAGTGACGGGACACGCCAGCCCCAGCATTTT.

CDR3: CASSSEGSGKRNIQYF. The DNA of the CDR3 is TGTGCCAGCAGCTCAGAGGGTTCGGGGAAGAGGAACATTCAGTACTTC. The V call is TRBV7-9, the J call TRBJ2-4; D might be TRBD2 (5 bases). CDR3 size: 16 residues. Trimming cost V 4 bases and J 7 bases, with 20 bases left between them. Germline CDR1 and CDR2: SEHNR and FQNEAQ (reference sequence).

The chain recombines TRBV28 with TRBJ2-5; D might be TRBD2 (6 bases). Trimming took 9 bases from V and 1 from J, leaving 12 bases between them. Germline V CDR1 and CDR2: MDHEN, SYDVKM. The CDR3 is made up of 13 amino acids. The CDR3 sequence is CARPRGGQETQYF. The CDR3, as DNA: TGTGCCAGGCCCCGGGGAGGCCAAGAGACCCAGTACTTC. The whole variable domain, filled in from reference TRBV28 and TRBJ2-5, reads DVKVTQSSRYLVKRTGEKVFLECVQDMDHENMFWYRQDPGLGLRLIYFSYDVKMKEKGDIPEGYSVSREKKERFSLILESASTNQTSMYLCARPRGGQETQYFGPGTRLLVL.

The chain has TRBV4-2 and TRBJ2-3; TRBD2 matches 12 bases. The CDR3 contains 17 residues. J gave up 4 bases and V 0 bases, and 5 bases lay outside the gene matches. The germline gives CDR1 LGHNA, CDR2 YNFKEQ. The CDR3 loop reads CASSQEWLAGGSDTQYF. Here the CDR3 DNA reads TGTGCCAGCAGCCAAGAGTGGCTAGCGGGAGGGTCAGATACGCAGTATTTT.